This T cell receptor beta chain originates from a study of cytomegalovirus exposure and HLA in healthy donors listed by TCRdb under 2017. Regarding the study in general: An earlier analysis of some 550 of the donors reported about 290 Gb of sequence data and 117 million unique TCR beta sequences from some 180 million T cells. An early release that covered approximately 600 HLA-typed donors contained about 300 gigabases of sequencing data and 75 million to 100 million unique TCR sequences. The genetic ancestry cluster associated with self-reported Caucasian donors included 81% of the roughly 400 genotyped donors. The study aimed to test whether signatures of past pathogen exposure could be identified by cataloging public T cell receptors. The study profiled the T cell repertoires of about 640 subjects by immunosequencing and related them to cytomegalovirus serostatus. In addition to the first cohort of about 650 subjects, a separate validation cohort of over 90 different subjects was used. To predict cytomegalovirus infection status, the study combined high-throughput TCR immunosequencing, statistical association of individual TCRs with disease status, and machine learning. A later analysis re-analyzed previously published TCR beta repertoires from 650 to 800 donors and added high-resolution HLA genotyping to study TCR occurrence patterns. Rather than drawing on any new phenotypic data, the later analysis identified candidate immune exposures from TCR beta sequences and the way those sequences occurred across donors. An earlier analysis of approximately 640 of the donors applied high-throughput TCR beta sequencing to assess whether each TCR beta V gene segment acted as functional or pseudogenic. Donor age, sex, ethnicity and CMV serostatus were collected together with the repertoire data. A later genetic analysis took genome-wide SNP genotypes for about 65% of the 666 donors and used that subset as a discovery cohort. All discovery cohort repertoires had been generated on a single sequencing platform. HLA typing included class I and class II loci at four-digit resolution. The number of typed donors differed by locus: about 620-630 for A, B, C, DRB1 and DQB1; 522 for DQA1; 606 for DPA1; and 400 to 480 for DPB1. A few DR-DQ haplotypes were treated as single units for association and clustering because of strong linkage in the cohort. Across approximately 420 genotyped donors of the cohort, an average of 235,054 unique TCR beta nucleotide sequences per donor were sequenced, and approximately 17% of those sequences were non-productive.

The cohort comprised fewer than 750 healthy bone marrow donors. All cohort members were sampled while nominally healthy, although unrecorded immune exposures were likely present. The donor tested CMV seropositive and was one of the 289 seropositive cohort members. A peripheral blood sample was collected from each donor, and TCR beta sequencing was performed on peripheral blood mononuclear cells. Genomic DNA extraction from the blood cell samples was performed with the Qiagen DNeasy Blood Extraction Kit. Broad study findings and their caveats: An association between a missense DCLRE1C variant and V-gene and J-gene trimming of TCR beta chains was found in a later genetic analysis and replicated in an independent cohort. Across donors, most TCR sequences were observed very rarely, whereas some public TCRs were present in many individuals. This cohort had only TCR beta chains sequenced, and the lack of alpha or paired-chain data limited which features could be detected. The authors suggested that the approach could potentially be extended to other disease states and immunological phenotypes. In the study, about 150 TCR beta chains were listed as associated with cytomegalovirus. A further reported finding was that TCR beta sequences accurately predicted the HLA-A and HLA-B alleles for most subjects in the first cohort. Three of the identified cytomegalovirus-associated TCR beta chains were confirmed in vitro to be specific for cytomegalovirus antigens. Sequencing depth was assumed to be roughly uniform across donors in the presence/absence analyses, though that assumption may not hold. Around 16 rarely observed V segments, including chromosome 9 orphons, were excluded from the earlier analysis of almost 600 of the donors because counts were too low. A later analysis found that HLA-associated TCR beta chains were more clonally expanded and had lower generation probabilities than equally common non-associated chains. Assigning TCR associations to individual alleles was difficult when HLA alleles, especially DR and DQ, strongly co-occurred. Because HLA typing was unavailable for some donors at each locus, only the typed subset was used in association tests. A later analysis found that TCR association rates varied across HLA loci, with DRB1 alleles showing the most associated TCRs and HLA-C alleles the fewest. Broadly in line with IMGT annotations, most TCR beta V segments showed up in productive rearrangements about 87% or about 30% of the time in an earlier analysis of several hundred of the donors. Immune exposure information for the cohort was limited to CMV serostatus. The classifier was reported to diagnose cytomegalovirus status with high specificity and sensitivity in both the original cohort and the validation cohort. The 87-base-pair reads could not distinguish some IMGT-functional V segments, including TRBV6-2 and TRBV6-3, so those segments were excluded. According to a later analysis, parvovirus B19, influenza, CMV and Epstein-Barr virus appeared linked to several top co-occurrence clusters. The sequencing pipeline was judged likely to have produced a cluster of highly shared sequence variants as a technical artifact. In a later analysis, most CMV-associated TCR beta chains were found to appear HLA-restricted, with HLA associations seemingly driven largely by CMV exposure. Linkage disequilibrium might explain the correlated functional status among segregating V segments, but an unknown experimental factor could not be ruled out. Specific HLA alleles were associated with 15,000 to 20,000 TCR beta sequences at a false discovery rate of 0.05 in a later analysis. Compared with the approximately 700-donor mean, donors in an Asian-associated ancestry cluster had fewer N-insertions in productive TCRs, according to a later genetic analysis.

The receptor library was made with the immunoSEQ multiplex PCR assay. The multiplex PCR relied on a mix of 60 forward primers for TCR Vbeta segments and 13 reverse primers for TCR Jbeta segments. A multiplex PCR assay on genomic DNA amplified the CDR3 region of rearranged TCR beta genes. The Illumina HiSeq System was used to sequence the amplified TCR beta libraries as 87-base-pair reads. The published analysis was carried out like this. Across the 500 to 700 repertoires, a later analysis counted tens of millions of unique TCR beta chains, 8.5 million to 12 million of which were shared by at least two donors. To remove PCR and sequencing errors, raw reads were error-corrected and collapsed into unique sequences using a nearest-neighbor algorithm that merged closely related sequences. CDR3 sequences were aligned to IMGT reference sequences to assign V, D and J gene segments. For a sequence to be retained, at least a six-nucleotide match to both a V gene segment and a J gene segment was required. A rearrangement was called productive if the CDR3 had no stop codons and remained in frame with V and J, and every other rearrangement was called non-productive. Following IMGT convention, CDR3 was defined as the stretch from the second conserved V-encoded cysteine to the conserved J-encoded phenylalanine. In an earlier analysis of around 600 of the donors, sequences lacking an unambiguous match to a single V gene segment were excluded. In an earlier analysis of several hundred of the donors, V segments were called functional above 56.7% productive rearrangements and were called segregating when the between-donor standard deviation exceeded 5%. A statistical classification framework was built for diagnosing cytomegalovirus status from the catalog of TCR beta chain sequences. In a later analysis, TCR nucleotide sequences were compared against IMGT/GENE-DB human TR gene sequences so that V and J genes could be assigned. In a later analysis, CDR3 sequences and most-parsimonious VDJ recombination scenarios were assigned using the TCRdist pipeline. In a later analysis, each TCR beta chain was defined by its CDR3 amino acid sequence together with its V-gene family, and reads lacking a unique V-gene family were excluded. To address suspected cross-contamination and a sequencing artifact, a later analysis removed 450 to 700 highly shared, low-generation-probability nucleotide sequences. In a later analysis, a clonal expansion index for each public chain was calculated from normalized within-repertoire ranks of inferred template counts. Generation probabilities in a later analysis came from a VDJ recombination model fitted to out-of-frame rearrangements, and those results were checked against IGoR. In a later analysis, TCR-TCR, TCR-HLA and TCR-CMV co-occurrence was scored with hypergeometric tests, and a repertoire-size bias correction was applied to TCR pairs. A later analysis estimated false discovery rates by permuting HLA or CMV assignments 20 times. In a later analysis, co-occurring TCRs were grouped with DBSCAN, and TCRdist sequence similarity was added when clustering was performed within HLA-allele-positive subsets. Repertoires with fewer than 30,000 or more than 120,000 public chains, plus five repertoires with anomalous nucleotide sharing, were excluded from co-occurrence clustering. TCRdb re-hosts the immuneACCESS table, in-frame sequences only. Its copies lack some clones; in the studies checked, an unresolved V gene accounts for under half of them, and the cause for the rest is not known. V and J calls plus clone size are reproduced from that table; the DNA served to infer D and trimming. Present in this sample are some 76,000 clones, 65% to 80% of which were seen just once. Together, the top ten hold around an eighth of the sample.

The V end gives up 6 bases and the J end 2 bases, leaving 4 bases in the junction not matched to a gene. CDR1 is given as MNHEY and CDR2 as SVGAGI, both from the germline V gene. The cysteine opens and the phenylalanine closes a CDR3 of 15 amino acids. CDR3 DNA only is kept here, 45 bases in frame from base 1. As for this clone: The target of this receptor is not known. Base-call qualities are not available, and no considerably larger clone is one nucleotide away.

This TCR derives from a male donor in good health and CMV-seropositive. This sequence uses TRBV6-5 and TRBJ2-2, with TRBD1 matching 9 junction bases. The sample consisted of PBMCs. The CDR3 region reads CASRQQGANTGELFF. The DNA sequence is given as TGTGCCAGCAGACAACAGGGGGCTAACACCGGGGAGCTGTTTTTT.